This T cell receptor (beta chain) comes out of a study of blood T cells in healthy people across ages. The second PCR ran roughly 7 to 12 cycles with a sample-barcoded 5' primer and J-beta primers. TCRdb redid the calling of the 5' RACE reads with MiXCR, one entry per CDR3 protein. The sample consists of over 1,300,000 distinct CDR3 sequences, roughly 64% of them appearing once. Only a few counts were recorded for this clonotype. V lost 6 bases, J lost 2 bases, and 14 bases lay in between. The CDR3 is 14 residues long. The chain has TRBV12-3 or TRBV12-4 and TRBJ2-7; D may be TRBD2 (6 bases). This receptor was identified in a man younger than 35 in good health. Material for sequencing was blood. CDR3 sequence reads: CASSRVAGTYEQYF. The CDR3, as DNA: TGTGCCAGCAGCCGCGTCGCGGGGACCTACGAGCAGTACTTC.